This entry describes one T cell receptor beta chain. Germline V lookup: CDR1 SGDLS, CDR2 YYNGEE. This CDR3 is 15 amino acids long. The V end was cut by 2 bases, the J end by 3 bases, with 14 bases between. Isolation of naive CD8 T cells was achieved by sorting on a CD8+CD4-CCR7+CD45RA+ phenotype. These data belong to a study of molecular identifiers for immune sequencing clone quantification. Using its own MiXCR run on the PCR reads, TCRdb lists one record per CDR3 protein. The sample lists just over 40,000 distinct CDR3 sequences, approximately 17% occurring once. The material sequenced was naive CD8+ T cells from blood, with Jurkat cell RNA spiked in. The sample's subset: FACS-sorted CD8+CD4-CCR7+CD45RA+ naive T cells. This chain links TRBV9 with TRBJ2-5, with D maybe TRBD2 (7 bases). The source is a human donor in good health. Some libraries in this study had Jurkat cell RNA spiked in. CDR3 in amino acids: CASSVSLGGEETQYF. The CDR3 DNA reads TGTGCCAGCAGCGTGTCCCTAGGGGGGGAAGAGACCCAGTACTTC.